This T cell receptor beta chain was obtained from a study of human T cells and chemical hapten exposure. In the study overall: Largely, small differences in pooled library volume made per-sample TCR yields vary.

In the library, unique molecular identifiers were attached to individual cDNA molecules. Each CDR3 protein gets one entry after TCRdb re-called the 5' RACE reads with MiXCR. The repertoire holds 120,000 to 150,000 distinct CDR3 sequences, approximately 4% seen once, with about 1.3% in the top ten. Study findings and constraints: TCRs above 1 in 1000 frequency did not change with DPC sensitization.

Total RNA was extracted from unfractionated whole blood. V lost 0 bases and J 12 bases, leaving 18 bases between the germline ends. The germline V gene has CDR1 LNHDA and CDR2 SQIVND (reference sequence). The CDR3 loop spans 15 amino acids. This clonotype was seen repeatedly, ten times or more. No antigen is known for it. The chain carries TRBV19 and TRBJ2-1; perhaps D is TRBD1 or TRBD2 (5 bases each). This receptor was taken from a female donor in good health. The CDR3 DNA sequence: TGTGCCAGTAGTATAGATCGGGACGATGACCCTTCGCAGTTCTTC. Encoded protein: CASSIDRDDDPSQFF.